This entry lists 30 T cell receptor beta chains sequenced from one sample in a study of radiation and T cells in renal cell carcinoma. This table comes from immunoSEQ multiplex PCR, and its TCRdb copy is limited to in-frame clones, with some not included. The table lists about 100,000 clones, 75% to 85% of them singletons, with around 7.7% in the top ten. The time point here: blood 4 weeks post-SBRT, at nephrectomy. Treatment noted: 15 Gy SBRT to primary tumor, nephrectomy 4 weeks later. The material was blood, obtained from a patient whose treatment included radiotherapy and nephrectomy. The source of these receptors is a man in his 60s with renal cell carcinoma.

The chain links TRBV7-2 to TRBJ2-7; TRBD1 matches at 9 bases. This CDR3 spans 15 amino acids. Per germline, CDR1 SGHTA and CDR2 FQGNSA. V was clipped by 2 bases and J by 5 bases; unmatched bases: 7. The CDR3 DNA reads as TGTGCCAGCAGCTTAAGGGGGACAGGGTTTAACGAGCAGTACTTC. The encoded protein is CASSLRGTGFNEQYF.

This clone was counted between two and nine times. The chain carries TRBV5-1 and TRBJ1-1; D is ambiguous. Germline V gives CDR1 SGHRS, CDR2 YFSETQ. There are 14 residues in the CDR3. The V gene lost 1 base and the J gene lost 2 bases, with 9 bases spanning the gap. Here the CDR3 DNA reads TGCGCCAGCAGCTTGCAGGCGGTCAACACTGAAGCTTTCTTT. Translating it yields CASSLQAVNTEAFF. Looking up the rest from reference TRBV5-1 and TRBJ1-1 gives the full variable domain: KAGVTQTPRYLIKTRGQQVTLSCSPISGHRSVSWYQQTPGQGLQFLFEYFSETQRNKGNFPGRFSGRQFSNSRSEMNVSTLELGDSALYLCASSLQAVNTEAFFGQGTRLTVV.

The gene calls are TRBV19 and TRBJ2-7; 7 nucleotides line up with TRBD1. The V gene end was trimmed by 4 bases and the J gene end by 6 bases; junction bases not matched to a gene: 6. The germline gives CDR1 LNHDA, CDR2 SQIVND (reference sequence). CDR3 size: 13 residues. For the CDR3, the DNA is TGTGCCAGTAGTAAAGGACAGGTTGGCGAGCAGTACTTC. Translation gives CASSKGQVGEQYF.

A remark on this clone: The identical CDR3 is also encoded by other nucleotide sequences in the sample. This CDR3 reads CAIIDRAGANVLTF. The CDR3 nucleotides are TGTGCCATCATTGACAGGGCTGGGGCCAACGTCCTGACTTTC. The chain couples TRBV10-3 to TRBJ2-6; 7 positions agree with TRBD1. From germline, CDR1 is ENHRY and CDR2 SYGVKD. The length of the CDR3 is 14 residues. Trimming cost V 7 bases and J 2 bases; bases outside gene matches: 2.

The chain recombines TRBV11-2 with TRBJ2-7; the D is unclear. With 5 bases removed from V and 3 bases from J, the gap between germline ends came to 11 bases. The CDR3 has 13 amino acids. Germline V gives CDR1 SGHAT, CDR2 FQNNGV. The CDR3 loop reads CASSPAPGYEQYF. The CDR3 bases are TGTGCCAGCAGCCCCGCGCCCGGCTACGAGCAGTACTTC. The full variable domain, rest sourced from reference TRBV11-2 and TRBJ2-7, is EAGVAQSPRYKIIEKRQSVAFWCNPISGHATLYWYQQILGQGPKLLIQFQNNGVVDDSQLPKDRFSAERLKGVDSTLKIQPAKLEDSAVYLCASSPAPGYEQYFGPGTRLTVT.

The chain recombines TRBV19 with TRBJ2-3; D is possibly TRBD2 (5 bases). CDR3 length: 15 residues. Per the germline V gene, CDR1 is LNHDA and CDR2 is SQIVND (reference sequence). With 4 bases removed from V and 0 bases from J, the gap between germline ends came to 11 bases. Here the CDR3 DNA reads TGTGCCAGTAGTAGAGGGAGCGGAAGCACAGATACGCAGTATTTT. Protein sequence: CASSRGSGSTDTQYF.

The chain links TRBV21-1 to TRBJ2-7; the tabulated D call, TRBD2, remains unverified against the DNA. TRBV21-1 is recorded as a pseudogene. This CDR3 is 16 amino acids long. The CDR3 region has the DNA TGTGCCAGCAGCTCTAGGGCGCGGGAGTTCTCCTACGAGCAGTACTTC. Protein product: CASSSRAREFSYEQYF.

The chain employs TRBV27 and TRBJ1-1, with TRBD1 as a possible D gene (6 bases). The CDR3 sequence is 16 residues long. Per germline, CDR1 MNHEY and CDR2 SMNVEV (reference sequence). V lost 5 bases and J 2 bases, leaving 18 bases between the germline ends. The CDR3 sequence is CASSLRGGILNTEAFF. The CDR3 DNA reads TGTGCCAGCAGTCTGAGGGGGGGGATTCTCAACACTGAAGCTTTCTTT.

This rearrangement joins TRBV4-2 to TRBJ1-2; TRBD1 might be the D (6 bases). This CDR3 comprises 13 residues. Trimming cost V 3 bases and J 8 bases, with 13 bases left between them. The V gene's germline CDR1 is LGHNA and CDR2 YNFKEQ. Here the CDR3 DNA reads TGTGCCAGCAGCCAGTCAGACAGGAGGGGCTACACCTTC. Amino acid sequence: CASSQSDRRGYTF.

The chain couples TRBV21-1 to TRBJ1-5; TRBD1, the table's D call, lacks a check against the DNA. TRBV21-1 is a pseudogene segment. This CDR3 comprises 15 residues. The CDR3 sequence: CASSRGQYSNQPQHF. The CDR3 coding sequence is TGTGCCAGCAGCAGGGGACAGTATAGCAATCAGCCCCAGCATTTT.

This clone has only one observation. The chain is built from TRBV10-3 and TRBJ2-1; TRBD2 matches 12 bases. Germline V CDR1 and CDR2: ENHRY, SYGVKD. This CDR3 contains 16 residues. After removal of 6 bases from V and 4 bases from J, the junction contained 7 bases not matched to a gene. The CDR3 coding sequence is TGTGCCATCAGACAAAGTGGGACTAGCGGGTACAATGAGCAGTTCTTC. It yields the protein CAIRQSGTSGYNEQFF.

The V gene is TRBV11-3, the J gene TRBJ2-1, with no clear D. This CDR3 has 12 amino acids. The V end was cut by 5 bases, the J end by 5 bases, with 7 bases between. The germline gives CDR1 SGHNT, CDR2 YENEEA. The CDR3 spells CASSPDNNEQFF. The CDR3 coding sequence is TGTGCCAGCAGCCCCGACAACAATGAGCAGTTCTTC.

This clone appeared once. J is TRBJ2-7 and V is TRBV5-1, with TRBD1 identical over 7 bases. J lost 3 bases, V lost 4 bases, and 16 bases had no gene match. Germline CDR1 is SGHRS and CDR2 is YFSETQ. The length of the CDR3 is 17 residues. CDR3 DNA: TGCGCCAGCAGCCGACCCCTAGAGGGGGCGGAAGACTACGAGCAGTACTTC. Its protein product is CASSRPLEGAEDYEQYF. The whole variable domain, filled in from reference TRBV5-1 and TRBJ2-7, reads KAGVTQTPRYLIKTRGQQVTLSCSPISGHRSVSWYQQTPGQGLQFLFEYFSETQRNKGNFPGRFSGRQFSNSRSEMNVSTLELGDSALYLCASSRPLEGAEDYEQYFGPGTRLTVT.

This sequence joins TRBV5-1 and TRBJ1-1, with 7 bases matching TRBD1. The CDR3 covers 15 residues. Germline CDR1 and CDR2: SGHRS and YFSETQ. The V gene end was trimmed by 4 bases and the J gene end by 0 bases; junction bases not matched to a gene: 6. CDR3 residues: CASSAGDRVNTEAFF. CDR3 nucleotides: TGCGCCAGCAGCGCCGGGGACAGAGTGAACACTGAAGCTTTCTTT.

The V and J genes are TRBV30 and TRBJ1-1, with D tentatively TRBD1 (5 bases). Germline lookup yields CDR1 GTSNPN and CDR2 SVGIG (reference sequence). The CDR3 is 14 amino acids. V was shortened by 4 bases and J by 0 bases, with 12 bases between the two germline ends. This CDR3 is CAWTRTDMNTEAFF. CDR3 nucleotide sequence: TGTGCCTGGACAAGGACGGACATGAACACTGAAGCTTTCTTT.

The chain carries TRBV4-1 and TRBJ2-5; TRBD2 is a possible D gene (6 bases). CDR1 and CDR2 (germline): MGHRA, YSYEKL. The CDR3 spans 19 residues. Trimming took off 0 bases at V and 1 base at J, with 21 bases between the two ends. CDR3 coding DNA: TGCGCCAGCAGCCAAGATCGTTTCTCTGTACCCGGGGGCCAAGAGACCCAGTACTTC. The encoded protein is CASSQDRFSVPGGQETQYF.

This clone was seen only a few times. The rearrangement links TRBV27 to TRBJ2-7, with D possibly TRBD2 on 5 matching bases. The CDR3 extends over 12 amino acids. Germline CDR1 is MNHEY and CDR2 is SMNVEV (reference sequence). Trimming shortened V by 7 bases and J by 12 bases, and 19 bases separated the two germline ends. CDR3 DNA: TGTGCCAGCACCTCCGGGGTATCTAAGCTGTACTTC. Translated: CASTSGVSKLYF.

V is TRBV28 and J is TRBJ2-5, with TRBD2 matching over 11 bases. Germline CDR1 MDHEN, CDR2 SYDVKM. With V trimmed by 6 bases and J by 4 bases, 13 bases remained unmatched. CDR3 length equals 17 residues. CDR3 nucleotide sequence: TGTGCCAGCAGGGGGCGGCCTCTAGCGGGAGGACTAGAGACCCAGTACTTC. It specifies CASRGRPLAGGLETQYF.

V gene TRBV27 combines with J gene TRBJ1-2, with TRBD1 matching over 8 bases. J gave up 6 bases and V 6 bases, and 9 bases lay outside the gene matches. CDR1 MNHEY and CDR2 SMNVEV come from the germline V gene (reference sequence). This CDR3 has 14 residues. This CDR3 is CASRLGQGPNGYTF. CDR3 nucleotide sequence: TGTGCCAGCAGACTCGGACAGGGCCCTAATGGCTACACCTTC.

The chain combines TRBV28 with TRBJ1-5; perhaps TRBD1 as D (5 bases). V dropped 5 bases and J dropped 2 bases, with 10 bases sitting between them. The CDR3 spans 14 residues. The germline CDR1 and CDR2 sequences are MDHEN and SYDVKM. CDR3 DNA sequence: TGTGCCAGCAGTCCCTTGACAGGCAATCAGCCCCAGCATTTT. Translating it yields CASSPLTGNQPQHF.

The genes are TRBV6-5 and TRBJ2-1; the match to TRBD1 covers 9 bases. CDR1 and CDR2 (germline): MNHEY, SVGAGI. The CDR3 spans 15 residues. The ends lost 2 bases at V and 5 bases at J; junction bases unmatched: 4. As DNA, the CDR3 is TGTGCCAGCAGTTACCGGGACAGGGCAAACAATGAGCAGTTCTTC. The encoded protein is CASSYRDRANNEQFF.

The chain is built from TRBV7-2 and TRBJ1-5; D uncertain. V was pared by 4 bases and J by 4 bases, with 8 bases between. CDR1 SGHTA and CDR2 FQGNSA come from the germline V gene. The CDR3 has 13 amino acids. In nucleotides, the CDR3 is TGTGCCAGCAGCTACCAGTGGAATCAGCCCCAGCATTTT. The encoded protein is CASSYQWNQPQHF.

The V call is TRBV15, the J call TRBJ2-2, with D tentatively TRBD1 (6 bases). Germline V gives CDR1 LNHNV, CDR2 YYDKDF (reference sequence). This CDR3 comprises 15 residues. The germline V and J ends were trimmed by 8 bases and 1 base, with 14 bases remaining between them. The CDR3 nucleotides are TGTGCCACCGTTTTGGACAGATTGAACACCGGGGAGCTGTTTTTT. This sequence encodes CATVLDRLNTGELFF. The whole variable domain, filled in from reference TRBV15 and TRBJ2-2, reads DAMVIQNPRYQVTQFGKPVTLSCSQTLNHNVMYWYQQKSSQAPKLLFHYYDKDFNNEADTPDNFQSRRPNTSFCFLDIRSPGLGDTAMYLCATVLDRLNTGELFFGEGSRLTVL.

V is TRBV5-4 and J is TRBJ2-5, with 9 bases fitting TRBD2. Germline V lookup: CDR1 SGHNT, CDR2 YYREEE (reference sequence). The CDR3 is 15 amino acids. V shed 3 bases and J 4 bases; nucleotides not matched to a gene: 7. This CDR3 reads CASSSQAGGAETQYF. Here the CDR3 DNA reads TGTGCCAGCAGCTCTCAAGCGGGAGGAGCAGAGACCCAGTACTTC.

This chain links TRBV6-6 with TRBJ2-2; D possibly uses TRBD1 or TRBD2 (5 bases each). CDR1 MNHNY and CDR2 SVGAGI come from the germline V gene (reference sequence). Deletions cut 5 bases from V and 4 bases from J, with 14 bases between. The CDR3 covers 15 residues. CDR3 region: CASSPRGLPTGELFF. Written as DNA, the CDR3 is TGTGCCAGCAGTCCCCGGGGCCTCCCCACCGGGGAGCTGTTTTTT.

This sequence joins TRBV11-2 and TRBJ2-7; the D call may be TRBD1 or TRBD2 (5 bases each). In germline, CDR1 is SGHAT, CDR2 FQNNGV. The V end lost 1 base, the J end lost 5 bases, and 15 bases lay between the germline ends. The CDR3 runs to 15 residues. CDR3 protein: CASSLVGRETNEQYF. DNA for the CDR3: TGTGCCAGCAGCTTAGTCGGCAGGGAGACGAACGAGCAGTACTTC.

The chain couples TRBV28 to TRBJ2-2; D call uncertain. The CDR3 is made up of 11 amino acids. Germline values: CDR1 MDHEN, CDR2 SYDVKM. V lost 6 bases and J 6 bases, leaving 5 bases between the germline ends. This chain's CDR3 is CASRVSGELFF. The CDR3 bases are TGTGCCAGCAGGGTGTCCGGGGAGCTGTTTTTT. Full variable domain (missing parts from reference TRBV28 and TRBJ2-2): DVKVTQSSRYLVKRTGEKVFLECVQDMDHENMFWYRQDPGLGLRLIYFSYDVKMKEKGDIPEGYSVSREKKERFSLILESASTNQTSMYLCASRVSGELFFGEGSRLTVL.

This clone turned up a few times. The gene calls are TRBV5-1 and TRBJ2-7, with 8 positions matching TRBD2. The V segment lost 2 bases and the J segment 7 bases; nucleotides outside the gene matches: 14. This CDR3 is built from 16 residues. From germline, CDR1 is SGHRS and CDR2 YFSETQ. In DNA, the CDR3 is TGCGCCAGCAGCTTTGACGCCTCGGGAGGGCCAGGGGAGCAGTACTTC. Protein sequence: CASSFDASGGPGEQYF.

This chain uses TRBV28 with TRBJ2-7, with 10 bases identical to TRBD2. The V gene end was trimmed by 2 bases and the J gene end by 5 bases; junction bases not matched to a gene: 0. Germline CDR1 is MDHEN and CDR2 is SYDVKM. The CDR3 sequence is 13 residues long. CDR3 bases: TGTGCCAGCAGTTTAGGGACTAGCGACGAGCAGTACTTC. This gives the protein CASSLGTSDEQYF. Variable domain in full (rest from reference TRBV28 and TRBJ2-7): DVKVTQSSRYLVKRTGEKVFLECVQDMDHENMFWYRQDPGLGLRLIYFSYDVKMKEKGDIPEGYSVSREKKERFSLILESASTNQTSMYLCASSLGTSDEQYFGPGTRLTVT.

The chain couples TRBV21-1 to TRBJ2-2; TRBD1 was called by the table and not checked on the DNA. TRBV21-1 counts as a pseudogene. This CDR3 spans 17 amino acids. The CDR3 reads CASSKATGQPNTGELFF. In DNA form, the CDR3 reads TGTGCCAGCAGCAAAGCAACAGGTCAGCCGAACACCGGGGAGCTGTTTTTT.